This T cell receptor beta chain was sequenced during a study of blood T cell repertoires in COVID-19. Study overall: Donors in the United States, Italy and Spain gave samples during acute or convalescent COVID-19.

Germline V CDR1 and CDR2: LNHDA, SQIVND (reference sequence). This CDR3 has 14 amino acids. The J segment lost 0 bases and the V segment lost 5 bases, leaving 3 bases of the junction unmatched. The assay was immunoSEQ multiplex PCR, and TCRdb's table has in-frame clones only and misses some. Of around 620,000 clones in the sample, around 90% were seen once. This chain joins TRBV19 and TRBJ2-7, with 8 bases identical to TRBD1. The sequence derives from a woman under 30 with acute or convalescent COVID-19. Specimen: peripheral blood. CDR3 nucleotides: TGTGCCAGTAGTCCGACAGGGGCCTCCTACGAGCAGTACTTC. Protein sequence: CASSPTGASYEQYF.